The clone carrying this T cell receptor beta chain was counted a few times. As yet, its antigen is unknown. These data originate in a study of blood T cells in healthy people across ages. Findings of the study overall: The authors considered diversity estimates from one million T cells to be underestimates.

The V segment lost 5 bases and the J segment 8 bases; nucleotides outside the gene matches: 10. Germline-derived CDR1 and CDR2 are SGHTA and FQGNSA. The CDR3 covers 14 residues. A sample-barcoded 5' primer and a J-beta primer mix were used in a second PCR of about 7 to 12 cycles. TCRdb reprocessed the 5' RACE reads with MiXCR, giving one entry per CDR3 protein. The data show over a million distinct CDR3 sequences, with roughly 40% seen just once and under 8% held by the top ten. This sequence joins TRBV7-2 and TRBJ1-2; 8 bases fit TRBD1. The sequence was obtained from a woman between 18 and 29 years old in good health. The sequencing sample was made of blood. This CDR3 is CASSQDRGWRGYTF. The DNA for the CDR3 is TGTGCCAGCAGCCAAGACAGGGGCTGGAGAGGCTACACCTTC.